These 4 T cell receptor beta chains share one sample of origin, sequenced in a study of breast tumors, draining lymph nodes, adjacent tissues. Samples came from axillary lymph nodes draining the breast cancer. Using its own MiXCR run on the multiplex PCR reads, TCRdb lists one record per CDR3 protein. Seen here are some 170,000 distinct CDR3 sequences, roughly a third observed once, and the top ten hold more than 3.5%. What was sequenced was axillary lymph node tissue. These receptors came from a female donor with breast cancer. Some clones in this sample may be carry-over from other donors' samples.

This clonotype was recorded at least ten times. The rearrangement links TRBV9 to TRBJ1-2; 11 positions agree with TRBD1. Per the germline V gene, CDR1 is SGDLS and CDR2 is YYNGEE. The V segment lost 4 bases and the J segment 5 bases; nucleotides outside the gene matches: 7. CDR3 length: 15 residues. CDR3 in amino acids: CASSSGTGGKYGYTF. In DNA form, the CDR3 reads TGTGCCAGCAGCTCCGGGACAGGGGGGAAGTATGGCTACACCTTC. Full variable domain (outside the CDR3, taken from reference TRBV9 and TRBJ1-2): DSGVTQTPKHLITATGQRVTLRCSPRSGDLSVYWYQQSLDQGLQFLIQYYNGEERAKGNILERFSAQQFPDLHSELNLSSLELGDSALYFCASSSGTGGKYGYTFGSGTRLTVV.

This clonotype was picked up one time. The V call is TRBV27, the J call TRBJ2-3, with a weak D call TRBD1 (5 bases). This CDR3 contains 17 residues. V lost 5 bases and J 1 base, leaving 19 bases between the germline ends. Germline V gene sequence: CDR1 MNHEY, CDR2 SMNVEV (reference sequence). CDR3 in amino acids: CASSPSRALPRTDTQYF. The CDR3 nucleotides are TGTGCCAGCAGTCCTTCCAGGGCACTTCCTCGCACAGATACGCAGTATTTT.

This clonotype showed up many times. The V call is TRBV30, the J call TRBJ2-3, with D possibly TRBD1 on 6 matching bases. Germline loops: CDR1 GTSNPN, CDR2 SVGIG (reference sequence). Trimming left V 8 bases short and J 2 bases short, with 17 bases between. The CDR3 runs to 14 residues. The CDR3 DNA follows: TGTGCCCTCTGGGACACGTCTTCCACAGATACGCAGTATTTT. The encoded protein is CALWDTSSTDTQYF. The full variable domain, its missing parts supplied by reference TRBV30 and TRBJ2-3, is SQTIHQWPATLVQPVGSPLSLECTVEGTSNPNLYWYRQAAGRGLQLLFYSVGIGQISSEVPQNLSASRPQDRQFILSSKKLLLSDSGFYLCALWDTSSTDTQYFGPGTRLTVL.

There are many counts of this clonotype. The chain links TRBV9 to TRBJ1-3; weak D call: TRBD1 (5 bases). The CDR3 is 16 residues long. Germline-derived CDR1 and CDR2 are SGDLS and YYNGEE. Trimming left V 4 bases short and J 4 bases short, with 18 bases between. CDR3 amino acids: CASSPASGASGNTIYF. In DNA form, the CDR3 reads TGTGCCAGCAGCCCTGCCAGTGGGGCATCGGGAAACACCATATATTTT.